These T cell receptor beta chains were read from a single sample in a study of blood T cell repertoires in COVID-19. Using immunoSEQ multiplex PCR, the repertoire was profiled, and TCRdb retains in-frame clones only, with some absent. This table has some 220,000 clones, 84% appearing once. What was sequenced was peripheral blood. The source of these receptors is a woman aged 60-70 years with acute or convalescent COVID-19. CDR3s include the opening cysteine and the closing phenylalanine or tryptophan. A D gene is named only where the DNA matches it firmly. Rows may omit the clone size; those that give it use once, few, many or a size class.

v_call: TRBV6-6
clone_size: NA
j_call: TRBJ1-1
d_call: TRBD1
cdr3_length: 15
cdr3_nt: TGTGCCAGCAGTGCCTCGGGACAGGGGGCTCCTGAAGCTTTCTTT
cdr3_aa: CASSASGQGAPEAFF

v_call: TRBV5-4
clone_size: once
j_call: TRBJ2-1
d_call: NA
cdr3_length: 17
cdr3_nt: TGTGCCAGCAGCTTGGCAGTTGGGGGGGGCCTTTACAATGAGCAGTTCTTC
cdr3_aa: CASSLAVGGGLYNEQFF

v_call: TRBV5-1
clone_size: once
j_call: TRBJ1-5
d_call: NA
cdr3_length: 15
cdr3_nt: TGCGCCAGCAGCTTGGACGGGGGAAGCAATCAGCCCCAGCATTTT
cdr3_aa: CASSLDGGSNQPQHF

v_call: TRBV25-1
clone_size: NA
j_call: TRBJ2-7
d_call: NA
cdr3_length: 15
cdr3_nt: TGTGCCAGCAGTGATGGAGAGGGAGGAACCTACGAGCAGTACTTC
cdr3_aa: CASSDGEGGTYEQYF

v_call: TRBV19
clone_size: NA
j_call: TRBJ2-2
d_call: TRBD2
cdr3_length: 16
cdr3_nt: TGTGCCAGTAGTCTAGCGGGGGGCAAGGCCACCGGGGAGCTGTTTTTT
cdr3_aa: CASSLAGGKATGELFF

v_call: TRBV2
clone_size: NA
j_call: TRBJ2-6
d_call: NA
cdr3_length: 19
cdr3_nt: TGTGCCAGCAGTGACTCAGGGTGGGGCGTATACTCTGGGGCCAACGTCCTGACTTTC
cdr3_aa: CASSDSGWGVYSGANVLTF

v_call: TRBV4-3
clone_size: NA
j_call: TRBJ1-2
d_call: NA
cdr3_length: 15
cdr3_nt: TGCGCCAGCAGCCAAGAGTTAAATGCTAACTATGGCTACACCTTC
cdr3_aa: CASSQELNANYGYTF

v_call: TRBV6-5
clone_size: NA
j_call: TRBJ1-4
d_call: TRBD1
cdr3_length: 16
cdr3_nt: TGTGCCAGCAGTTACTCAGGGACAGTGGGATATGAAAAACTGTTTTTT
cdr3_aa: CASSYSGTVGYEKLFF

v_call: TRBV6-2/TRBV6-3
clone_size: NA
j_call: TRBJ2-7
d_call: TRBD1
cdr3_length: 21
cdr3_nt: TGTGCCAGCAGTTACCAACTCTATCCATTGGGACAGACCAAACACTCCTACGAGCAGTACTTC
cdr3_aa: CASSYQLYPLGQTKHSYEQYF

v_call: TRBV7-9
clone_size: once
j_call: TRBJ1-5
d_call: NA
cdr3_length: 13
cdr3_nt: TGTGCCAGCAGCTTAGGCCGGGATCAGCCCCAGCATTTT
cdr3_aa: CASSLGRDQPQHF

v_call: TRBV25-1
clone_size: NA
j_call: TRBJ1-1
d_call: NA
cdr3_length: 11
cdr3_nt: TGTGCCAGCGATCAGGGAACTGAAGCTTTCTTT
cdr3_aa: CASDQGTEAFF

v_call: TRBV21-1
clone_size: NA
j_call: TRBJ2-4
d_call: NA
cdr3_length: 11
cdr3_nt: TGTGTGAACAGGGGAAAAAACATTCAGTACTTC
cdr3_aa: CVNRGKNIQYF

v_call: TRBV6-5
clone_size: NA
j_call: TRBJ2-3
d_call: NA
cdr3_length: 15
cdr3_nt: TGTGCCAGCAGTTACGGTTGGGGGGTCACAGATACGCAGTATTTT
cdr3_aa: CASSYGWGVTDTQYF

v_call: TRBV28
clone_size: NA
j_call: TRBJ1-1
d_call: TRBD1
cdr3_length: 16
cdr3_nt: TGTGCCAGCAGTTTGGCGACAGGGAACGGGAACACTGAAGCTTTCTTT
cdr3_aa: CASSLATGNGNTEAFF

v_call: TRBV5-6
clone_size: few
j_call: TRBJ1-2
d_call: NA
cdr3_length: 14
cdr3_nt: TGTGCCAGCAGCAGAGGGAATAGCGACTATGGCTACACCTTC
cdr3_aa: CASSRGNSDYGYTF

v_call: TRBV5-1
clone_size: NA
j_call: TRBJ2-1
d_call: TRBD2
cdr3_length: 20
cdr3_nt: TGCGCCAGCAGCTCAAAACCGGGACTAGCGGGGGGAATAACATACAATGAGCAGTTCTTC
cdr3_aa: CASSSKPGLAGGITYNEQFF

v_call: TRBV5-5
clone_size: NA
j_call: TRBJ2-1
d_call: TRBD2
cdr3_length: 19
cdr3_nt: TGTGCCAGCAGCTTGGTGGGCCTAGCGGGGGGCTTTTCCTACAATGAGCAGTTCTTC
cdr3_aa: CASSLVGLAGGFSYNEQFF

v_call: TRBV5-1
clone_size: NA
j_call: TRBJ2-7
d_call: NA
cdr3_length: 14
cdr3_nt: TGCGCCAGCAGCTTGGTGGCCAGCTCCTACGAGCAGTACTTC
cdr3_aa: CASSLVASSYEQYF

v_call: TRBV7-2
clone_size: NA
j_call: TRBJ1-2
d_call: TRBD1
cdr3_length: 16
cdr3_nt: TGTGCCAGCAGCTTACAGGTCGGGACAGGGTTCTATGGCTACACCTTC
cdr3_aa: CASSLQVGTGFYGYTF

v_call: TRBV6-1
clone_size: NA
j_call: TRBJ2-4
d_call: NA
cdr3_length: 16
cdr3_nt: TGTGCCAGCAGTGAAGGGGGCCCTTTGGCCAAAAACATTCAGTACTTC
cdr3_aa: CASSEGGPLAKNIQYF

v_call: TRBV19
clone_size: NA
j_call: TRBJ1-2
d_call: TRBD1
cdr3_length: 12
cdr3_nt: TGTGCCAGTAGTAGACAGGGCTATGGCTACACCTTC
cdr3_aa: CASSRQGYGYTF

v_call: TRBV4-1
clone_size: NA
j_call: TRBJ2-5
d_call: NA
cdr3_length: 15
cdr3_nt: TGCGCCAGCAGCCTCCAGGGAGGAAACCAAGAGACCCAGTACTTC
cdr3_aa: CASSLQGGNQETQYF